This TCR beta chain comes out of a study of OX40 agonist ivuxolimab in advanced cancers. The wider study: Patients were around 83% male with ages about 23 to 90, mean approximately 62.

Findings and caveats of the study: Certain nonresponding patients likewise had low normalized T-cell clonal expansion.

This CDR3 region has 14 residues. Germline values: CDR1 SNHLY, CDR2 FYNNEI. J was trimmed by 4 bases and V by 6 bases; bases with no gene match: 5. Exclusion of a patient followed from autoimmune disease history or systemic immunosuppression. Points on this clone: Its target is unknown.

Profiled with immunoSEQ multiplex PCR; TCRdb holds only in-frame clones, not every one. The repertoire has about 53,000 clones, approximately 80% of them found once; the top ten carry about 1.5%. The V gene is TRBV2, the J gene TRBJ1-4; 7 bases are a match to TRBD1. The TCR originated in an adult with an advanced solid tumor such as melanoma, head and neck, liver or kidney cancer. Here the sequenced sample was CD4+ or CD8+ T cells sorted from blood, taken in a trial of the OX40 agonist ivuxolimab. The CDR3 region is CASRPGTDNEKLFF. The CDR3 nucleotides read TGTGCCAGCAGACCCGGGACAGATAATGAAAAACTGTTTTTT.